This is a list of T cell receptor beta chains from one sample in a study of cytomegalovirus exposure and HLA in healthy donors. Sequenced by immunoSEQ multiplex PCR; TCRdb stores in-frame clones only, minus some. In the table there are 100,000 to 120,000 clones, about four fifths of which are singletons. The sequenced sample consisted of PBMCs. The source is a woman aged 55-69 years in good health and CMV-seropositive. The CDR3 runs from the conserved cysteine through the conserved F or W. A D gene is named only where the DNA matches it firmly. Only part of the rows carry a size: once, few, many, or a class if the clone is expanded.

.	TRBV5-1	.	TRBJ2-5	TGCGCCAGCAGCCCCGGAGGCAGCTCTAGGGAACAAGAGACCCAGTACTTC	CASSPGGSSREQETQYF
.	TRBV12-5	.	TRBJ2-2	TGTGCTAGTGGAGGGGGTATCCCGAACACCGGGGAGCTGTTTTTT	CASGGGIPNTGELFF
.	TRBV2	TRBD2	TRBJ2-1	TGTGCCAGCAGTGAAGTATGGGGGAGGGTATCGAGCGCATACAATGAGCAGTTCTTC	CASSEVWGRVSSAYNEQFF
.	TRBV18	TRBD1	TRBJ2-1	TGTGCCAGCTCACCACGGGACAGGGGTTTCGATGAGCAGTTCTTC	CASSPRDRGFDEQFF
.	TRBV7-6	.	TRBJ1-1	TGTGCCAGCAGTTATGGGGAGGGGAACACTGAAGCTTTCTTT	CASSYGEGNTEAFF
.	TRBV10-3	TRBD2	TRBJ2-1	TGTGCCATCAGTGACCTAGCGGGAGGGAACTATGAGCAGTTCTTC	CAISDLAGGNYEQFF
.	TRBV11-2	TRBD2	TRBJ2-1	TGTGCCAGCAGGGGACTAGCGGCTTACAATGAGCAGTTCTTC	CASRGLAAYNEQFF
once	TRBV5-1	.	TRBJ2-5	TGCGCCAGCAGCTTGGTTGCAGCCTTCGGAGTGTCAGAGACCCAGTACTTC	CASSLVAAFGVSETQYF
.	TRBV19	.	TRBJ2-1	TGTGCCAGTAGTACCTCGGTCTTAGGTCAGGGGATTAATGAGCAGTTCTTC	CASSTSVLGQGINEQFF
once	TRBV29-1	.	TRBJ2-3	TGCAGCGTTGTCGCCAGGGTGGCAGATACGCAGTATTTT	CSVVARVADTQYF
.	TRBV18	TRBD1	TRBJ2-1	TGTGCCAGCTCGCGGAAACAAGTGGATAGGGGGCATGAGCAGTTCTTC	CASSRKQVDRGHEQFF
few	TRBV4-1	.	TRBJ2-7	TGCGCCAGCAGCCAAGGCGTCGGCGAGCAGTACTTC	CASSQGVGEQYF
.	TRBV4-2	.	TRBJ2-5	TGTGCCAGCAGCCAAGATGTACAGCTCCAAGAGACCCAGTACTTC	CASSQDVQLQETQYF
.	TRBV5-1	.	TRBJ1-2	TGCGCCAGCAGCCCAACCAGCGGGGACTATGGCTACACCTTC	CASSPTSGDYGYTF
once	TRBV7-9	.	TRBJ1-1	TGTGCCAGCAGCCCGGCGACAGGCCTGAACACTGAAGCTTTCTTT	CASSPATGLNTEAFF
.	TRBV7-9	.	TRBJ2-7	TGTGCCAGCAGCCAACAGGGTCACTACGAGCAGTACTTC	CASSQQGHYEQYF
.	TRBV4-2	TRBD1	TRBJ1-2	TGTGCCAGCAGCCCTCGGAACCTCCATACTGCCGGGACAGGGGGCAATCGGAACTATGGCTACACCTTC	CASSPRNLHTAGTGGNRNYGYTF
.	TRBV30	.	TRBJ2-7	TGTGCCTGGAGTCAATTCAGGCAACCGAGCTCCTACGAGCAGTACTTC	CAWSQFRQPSSYEQYF
.	TRBV29-1	.	TRBJ2-5	TGCAGCGTTGAATACGGAGGGGAGACCCAGTACTTC	CSVEYGGETQYF
.	TRBV5-4	TRBD1	TRBJ2-4	TGTGCCAGCAGCCAATTAGCAGGGGGCGTCAGAAACATTCAGTACTTC	CASSQLAGGVRNIQYF
.	TRBV6-6	TRBD1	TRBJ1-4	TGTGCCAGCAGACGGGGACAGGGCGATGAAAAACTGTTTTTT	CASRRGQGDEKLFF
.	TRBV28	TRBD2	TRBJ2-7	TGTGCCAGCAGTACAAGCGGGAGAATGTCCTACGAGCAGTACTTC	CASSTSGRMSYEQYF